Below, 8 T cell receptor beta chains from the same sample are listed, as sequenced in a study of glioma-infiltrating T cells. Amplification of TCR alpha and beta CDR3 regions from RNA used iRepertoire nested multiplex PCR. From the multiplex PCR reads, TCRdb called clonotypes with MiXCR, one entry per CDR3 protein. The table shows a few hundred thousand distinct CDR3 sequences, with about two fifths occurring only once. Sequenced input: glioma tissue, nonneoplastic brain tissue, or PBMCs (not recorded which). Source of these receptors: a human donor with low-grade glioma or glioblastoma, undergoing nonglioma brain surgery, or in good health (not recorded which).

This chain uses TRBV28 with TRBJ1-2; 7 positions agree with TRBD1. J lost 6 bases, V lost 3 bases, and 1 base had no gene match. CDR1 MDHEN and CDR2 SYDVKM come from the germline V gene. The CDR3 runs to 12 residues. The CDR3 nucleotides read TGTGCCAGCAGTTTTAGGGGGCATGGCTACACCTTC. Translation: CASSFRGHGYTF.

In DNA, the CDR3 is TGTGCCAGCAGTCCCCTTCGACTAGCGGGGGAACCAGATACGCAGTATTTT. Its protein is CASSPLRLAGEPDTQYF. The chain combines TRBV12-3 or TRBV12-4 with TRBJ2-3; 12 nucleotides agree with TRBD2. The junction had 10 bases not matched to a gene; V was cut back by 5 bases and J by 4 bases. The CDR3 is 17 residues long.

Only a few counts were recorded for this clonotype. One junction end disagrees with the germline gene, perhaps due to a read error. The rearrangement uses TRBV2 and TRBJ2-7, with D perhaps TRBD2 (5 bases). This CDR3 comprises 12 residues. The germline V gene has CDR1 SNHLY and CDR2 FYNNEI. CDR3 region: CARESPEGHGDF. DNA for the CDR3: TGTGCCAGGGAGAGTCCAGAAGGTCACGGGGATTTC.

J is TRBJ1-5 and V is TRBV7-2; D possibly corresponds to TRBD1 (5 bases). The CDR3 loop spans 15 amino acids. Per the germline V gene, CDR1 is SGHTA and CDR2 is FQGNSA. The V and J ends lost 1 base and 3 bases respectively, with 10 bases between them. The chain's CDR3 is CASSLVADTNQPQHF. CDR3 DNA sequence: TGTGCCAGCAGCTTAGTCGCGGACACCAATCAGCCCCAGCATTTT.

The chain has TRBV7-8 and TRBJ2-2; 9 nucleotides match TRBD1. This CDR3 has 17 amino acids. The trim removed 5 bases at V and 7 bases at J, leaving 14 bases unmatched. CDR1 is SGHVS and CDR2 is FQNEAQ in the germline V gene. CDR3 protein: CASSPRTGDKFGGELFF. The CDR3 DNA sequence: TGTGCCAGCAGCCCAAGGACAGGGGATAAGTTTGGCGGGGAGCTGTTTTTT.

The V and J genes are TRBV28 and TRBJ2-7, with 8 bases matching TRBD1. J was trimmed by 4 bases and V by 2 bases; bases with no gene match: 16. The germline V gene has CDR1 MDHEN and CDR2 SYDVKM. The CDR3 has 18 amino acids. CDR3: CASSLRSGRGLKIYEQYF. CDR3 in DNA: TGTGCCAGCAGTTTAAGGTCGGGCAGGGGGCTGAAAATATACGAGCAGTACTTC.

This clonotype was detected a few times. The rearrangement joins TRBV15 to TRBJ1-5; D might be TRBD1 (5 bases). V lost 0 bases and J lost 0, with 9 bases in between. The CDR3 consists of 16 residues. Germline assignment: CDR1 LNHNV and CDR2 YYDKDF (reference sequence). In nucleotides, the CDR3 is TGTGCCACCAGCAGAGAGACAGCTTATAGCAATCAGCCCCAGCATTTT. It translates to CATSRETAYSNQPQHF. The full variable domain, completed using reference TRBV15 and TRBJ1-5, is DAMVIQNPRYQVTQFGKPVTLSCSQTLNHNVMYWYQQKSSQAPKLLFHYYDKDFNNEADTPDNFQSRRPNTSFCFLDIRSPGLGDTAMYLCATSRETAYSNQPQHFGDGTRLSIL.

This clonotype was observed a handful of times. The gene calls are TRBV6-5 and TRBJ1-2; maybe TRBD1 (5 bases). Trimming removed 9 bases from V and 3 bases from J, with 14 bases in between. The CDR3 is 13 amino acids. Germline loops: CDR1 MNHEY, CDR2 SVGAGI. The CDR3 DNA reads as TGTGCCAGTTCTCCACGGGACGACTATGGCTACACCTTC. It translates to CASSPRDDYGYTF.